This T cell receptor (beta chain) was observed in a study of radiation and T cells in renal cell carcinoma. The protocol was immunoSEQ multiplex PCR, while the TCRdb copy is restricted to in-frame clones and leaves out a portion. The sample yields some 150,000 clones, 86% seen once. The CDR3 has 16 amino acids. The V end lost 4 bases, the J end lost 0 bases, and 13 bases lay between the germline ends. Germline CDR1 reads MNHEY; CDR2 reads SVGAGI. The sample's time point: blood 4 weeks post-SBRT, at nephrectomy. The treatment: 15 Gy SBRT to primary tumor, nephrectomy 4 weeks later. The rearrangement uses TRBV6-5 and TRBJ2-1; possible D gene TRBD2, 6 bases. The receptor was derived from a woman in her forties or fifties with renal cell carcinoma. Sequencing used blood, obtained from a patient whose treatment included radiotherapy and nephrectomy. The CDR3 reads CASSSRLSGSYNEQFF. The CDR3 DNA follows: TGTGCCAGCAGTTCCCGACTTAGCGGCTCCTACAATGAGCAGTTCTTC.